This note documents a single T cell receptor beta chain sequence. The data stem from a study of blood T cell repertoires in COVID-19. As for the study in general: Samples taken during acute and convalescent COVID-19 were collected in the United States, Italy and Spain.

V was pared by 9 bases and J by 5 bases, with 7 bases of the junction left unmatched. Germline V gene data show CDR1 as LNHDA and CDR2 as SQIVND (reference sequence). This CDR3 has 13 residues. Those who participated ranged in age from 18 to 89 years and resided in about two dozen US areas. Sequencing was performed with immunoSEQ multiplex PCR; in TCRdb, only in-frame clones are kept and a portion is missing. The sample holds around 230,000 clones, approximately 88% seen once. Sequencing used PBMCs or T cells enriched from blood (not recorded which). This TCR was sampled from a woman in her 40s with acute COVID-19. The chain is built from TRBV19 and TRBJ1-5, with TRBD1 identical over 7 bases. CDR3 in amino acids: CASKRQGDQPQHF. The CDR3 DNA is TGTGCCAGCAAGAGACAGGGAGATCAGCCCCAGCATTTT.